These 2 T cell receptor beta chains share one sample of origin, sequenced in a study of Graves' ophthalmopathy and Graves' hyperthyroidism. Amplification of the TCR beta CDR3 regions used RNA transcripts (as template). In the first round, RT-PCR was carried out with HTBI primers, and a multiplex PCR formed the second round. TCRdb independently ran MiXCR on the multiplex PCR reads; one entry per CDR3 protein. The profile shows hundreds of thousands of distinct CDR3 sequences, roughly 21% of them singletons. The source material was peripheral blood. The receptor source for this set is a woman under 30 with stable Graves' hyperthyroidism.

In this sample, this clonotype turned up many times. CDR3 DNA sequence: TGTGCCAGCAGCTTAATCATTCGCCCTGGGGCCAACGTCCTGACTTTC. This codes for CASSLIIRPGANVLTF. This sequence joins TRBV7-3 and TRBJ2-6; D call uncertain. Trimming removed 1 base from V and 2 bases from J, with 9 bases in between. Germline V gene data show CDR1 as SGHTA and CDR2 as FQGTGA. This CDR3 has 16 residues.

This clonotype was counted many times. This chain links TRBV6-1 with TRBJ2-7; D is undetermined. Per the germline V gene, CDR1 is MNHNS and CDR2 is SASEGT. V lost 5 bases and J 2 bases, leaving 16 bases between the germline ends. This CDR3 region has 15 residues. The CDR3 DNA reads TGTGCCAGCAGTCTCTATGGCCCCGGGCCCTACGAGCAGTACTTC. Translating it yields CASSLYGPGPYEQYF.